This T cell receptor (beta chain) stems from a study of T cells after yellow fever vaccination (dated by TCRdb to about 2019). In terms of the full investigation: The SMART-Seq v4 Ultra Low Input RNA kit was used to prepare libraries from fractions with low cell numbers. Bulk TCR alpha and beta repertoires were sequenced longitudinally to track T-cell clones before and after primary and booster YFV17D yellow fever vaccination. Two healthy male donors, one aged 18 to 30 and one aged 30 to 39 years, were included in the cohort. Blood samples were taken at several timepoints before and after primary and secondary immunization, and bulk PBMC replicates and cell subsets were isolated. Overall study results and their limits: FACS-sorted repertoires could contain abundant contaminating clonotypes from the bulk population, so computational filtering was required. After the booster, most of the clones that had expanded following primary vaccination were detected again (just under 97% of CD4 and around 90% of CD8), which suggests that memory was broadly maintained. Only two donors were included in the study, so the extent to which the findings can be generalized is limited. Compared with the primary T-cell response, the secondary T-cell response was faster but weaker, reaching its peak on day 5 rather than on day 15. A small fraction of clonotypes appeared in both the CD4 and CD8 compartments, likely as a result of convergent recombination.

Spanning cysteine to phenylalanine, the CDR3 consists of 15 amino acids. CDR3 DNA is the only sequence kept; it has 45 bases, read in frame from the first base. Relative to germline, V is 2 bases shorter and J is 4 bases shorter, with 14 bases between their ends. In the germline V gene, CDR1 corresponds to SGHTA and CDR2 to FQGNSA. This specimen's treatment or condition label, per the study, means: live attenuated yellow fever vaccine strain. PBMCs were isolated from peripheral blood using a standard Ficoll-Paque protocol. CD4 and CD8 T-cell fractions were isolated with Dynabeads CD4 and CD8 positive selection kits. TriZol was used to extract RNA from bulk PBMCs, CD4 and CD8 fractions, and dextramer-positive and dextramer-negative fractions. There are a few counts of this clonotype. The target of this receptor is not known. Base qualities are not at hand, and no much larger clone is one base apart.

TCR cDNA was synthesized by 5'RACE template switching, through which a universal primer site and unique molecular identifiers were introduced. Priming for cDNA synthesis came from both the TCR alpha and TCR beta constant segments. Library amplification used two PCR steps, and the second PCR step added sample barcodes and sequencing adapters. Sequencing of libraries was performed on Illumina HiSeq 2500 (2x100 bp) or NovaSeq (2x150 bp). Under the source paper's analysis protocol: MIGEC was used to demultiplex reads and collapse the reads into UMI consensus sequences, and MiXCR was used for V(D)J alignment. Vaccine-responding clonotypes were identified with edgeR using replicate PBMC samples, with FDR below 0.01 and a log2 fold change above 5 up to day 15 being required. Each bulk clonotype received a CD4 or CD8 identity based on whether the sequenced CD4 or CD8 repertoire contained that clonotype at higher abundance. TCRdb took the public reads, trimmed them with fastp at Q25, ran MiXCR for clone calling and kept in-frame beta chains. A single entry per CDR3 protein holds the most common genes and DNA from its merged rows. TCRdb's processing, not the study's, gives the V and J calls here. The sample table records roughly 160,000 distinct CDR3 sequences; around 7.2% of these occur just once. The ten largest clones capture over 2% of the sample.

This sequence uses TRBV7-2 and TRBJ1-2; D gene: possibly TRBD1, on 6 matching bases. The sequencing used CD4+ T cells sorted from PBMCs, collected 5 days after the first yellow fever vaccination. This clonotype was obtained from a man in his late teens or twenties who received the YFV17D yellow fever vaccine. The bases read TGTGCCAGCAGCTTAAGGGGGGGAGGTGGCTATGGCTACACCTTC. It translates as CASSLRGGGGYGYTF. When the CDR3 is completed using the reference TRBV7-2 and TRBJ1-2 genes on either side, the full variable domain is GAGVSQSPSNKVTEKGKDVELRCDPISGHTALYWYRQSLGQGLEFLIYFQGNSAPDKSGLPSDRFSAERTGGSVSTLTIQRTQQEDSAVYLCASSLRGGGGYGYTFGSGTRLTVV.